This T cell receptor beta chain was sequenced in a study of cytomegalovirus exposure and HLA in healthy donors (dated by TCRdb to the late 2010s). In the study overall: An earlier analysis of 587 of the donors reported approximately 290 Gb of sequence data and more than 90 million unique TCR beta sequences from around 200 million T cells. HLA typing covered class I and class II loci at four-digit resolution. The aim of the study was to test whether cataloging public T cell receptors could identify signatures of past pathogen exposure. In addition to the first cohort of roughly 670 subjects, a separate validation cohort of 100 to 150 different subjects was used. Four to six DR-DQ haplotypes were handled as single units for association and clustering, since linkage in the cohort was strong. A later analysis re-examined previously published TCR beta repertoires from just over 650 donors and added high-resolution HLA genotyping to investigate patterns of TCR occurrence. The study combined high-throughput TCR immunosequencing, statistical association of individual TCRs with disease status, and machine learning to predict cytomegalovirus infection status. The number of donors typed differed by locus, with roughly 620-630 for A, B, C, DRB1 and DQB1, around 500 for DQA1, nearly 610 for DPA1, and 450 to 480 for DPB1. An earlier analysis of 500 to 650 of the donors applied high-throughput TCR beta sequencing to assess whether each TCR beta V gene segment acted as functional or pseudogenic. About 310 gigabases of sequencing data and around 87 million unique TCR sequences were included in an early release covering about 700 HLA-typed donors. Of the roughly 400 genotyped donors, 65% to 90% were placed in the genetic ancestry cluster associated with self-reported Caucasian donors. The study profiled the T cell repertoires of 500 to 800 subjects by immunosequencing and related them to cytomegalovirus serostatus. A later genetic analysis used genome-wide SNP genotypes for about 60% of the roughly 670 donors, treating that subset as a discovery cohort. Among 350 to 400 genotyped donors of the cohort, an average of roughly 240,000 unique TCR beta nucleotide sequences were sequenced per donor, about a sixth of them non-productive. Donor age, sex, ethnicity and CMV serostatus were compiled together with the repertoire data. The later analysis used no new phenotypic data to find candidate immune exposures, relying instead on TCR beta sequences and their occurrence across donors. Every repertoire in the discovery cohort had been generated on one and the same sequencing platform. General study outcomes and caveats: In an earlier analysis of around 600 of the donors, most TCR beta V segments appeared in productive rearrangements about 90% or about 30% of the time, broadly matching IMGT annotations. The presence/absence analyses assumed that sequencing depth was roughly uniform across donors, and that assumption may not be true. A later analysis found that most CMV-associated TCR beta chains appeared HLA-restricted, with HLA associations seemingly driven largely by CMV exposure. The study gave a list of over 150 TCR beta chains associated with cytomegalovirus. A later analysis reported that several top co-occurrence clusters appeared linked to parvovirus B19, influenza, CMV and Epstein-Barr virus. HLA typing was unavailable for some donors at each locus, so association tests used only the typed subset. In vitro tests confirmed that a few of the cytomegalovirus-associated TCR beta chains recognize cytomegalovirus antigens. A group of highly shared sequence variants was considered likely to be a technical artifact of the sequencing pipeline. The only immune exposure information available for the cohort was CMV serostatus. The 87-base-pair reads could not distinguish some IMGT-functional V segments, including TRBV6-2 and TRBV6-3, so those segments were excluded. A later genetic analysis associated a missense DCLRE1C variant with V-gene and J-gene trimming of TCR beta chains, and an independent cohort replicated the association. Specific HLA alleles were associated with 15,000 to 20,000 TCR beta sequences at a false discovery rate of 0.05 in a later analysis. A further reported finding was that TCR beta sequences accurately predicted the HLA-A and HLA-B alleles for most subjects in the first cohort. In a later genetic analysis, fewer N-insertions in productive TCRs were reported among donors in an Asian-associated ancestry cluster than the roughly 640-donor mean. Correlated functional status among segregating V segments might be attributable to linkage disequilibrium, but an unknown experimental factor could not be ruled out. Across donors, most TCR sequences were observed very rarely, whereas some public TCRs were present in many individuals. The classifier was reported to diagnose cytomegalovirus status with high specificity and sensitivity in both the original cohort and the validation cohort. Strong co-occurrence of HLA alleles, especially DR and DQ, made assigning TCR associations to individual alleles difficult. In a later analysis, HLA-associated TCR beta chains showed more clonal expansion and lower generation probabilities than non-associated chains that were equally common. In this cohort, only TCR beta chains were sequenced, and detectable features were limited by the absence of alpha or paired-chain data. According to a later analysis, TCR association rates differed among HLA loci, with DRB1 alleles showing the most associated TCRs and HLA-C alleles showing the fewest. Because counts were too low, 15 or so rarely observed V segments, including chromosome 9 orphons, were excluded from the earlier analysis of 587 of the donors. According to the authors, the approach could potentially be generalized to other disease states and immunological phenotypes.

Comment on this clone: Which antigen it targets is not known. Base-call qualities are not available, and no considerably larger clone is one nucleotide away.

To prepare the library, the immunoSEQ multiplex PCR assay was applied. For the multiplex PCR, a mixture combining 60 forward primers for TCR Vbeta segments and 13 reverse primers for TCR Jbeta segments was used. A multiplex PCR assay on genomic DNA amplified the CDR3 region of rearranged TCR beta genes. The Illumina HiSeq System was used to sequence the amplified TCR beta libraries as 87-base-pair reads. The source study handled its data this way. A later analysis tallied about 77 million unique TCR beta chains across the 666 repertoires, and around 10 million of those chains were shared by two or more donors. To remove PCR and sequencing errors, raw reads were error-corrected and collapsed into unique sequences using a nearest-neighbor algorithm that merged closely related sequences. CDR3 sequences were aligned to IMGT reference sequences to assign V, D and J gene segments. For a sequence to be retained, at least a six-nucleotide match to both a V gene segment and a J gene segment was required. Rearrangements were called productive when the CDR3 lacked stop codons and stayed in frame with V and J; all others were non-productive. CDR3 was defined according to IMGT convention as the region running from the second conserved V-encoded cysteine to the conserved J-encoded phenylalanine. In an earlier analysis of more than 550 of the donors, sequences lacking an unambiguous match to a single V gene segment were excluded. In an earlier analysis of roughly 600 of the donors, a V segment was called functional when productive rearrangements were above 56.7%, and segregating when the standard deviation between donors exceeded 5%. A statistical classification framework was developed to diagnose cytomegalovirus status using the catalog of TCR beta chain sequences. In a later analysis, TCR nucleotide sequences were compared against IMGT/GENE-DB human TR gene sequences so that V and J genes could be assigned. The TCRdist pipeline was used in a later analysis to assign CDR3 sequences and most-parsimonious VDJ recombination scenarios. In a later analysis, each TCR beta chain was defined by its CDR3 amino acid sequence together with its V-gene family, and reads lacking a unique V-gene family were excluded. As a way to deal with suspected cross-contamination and a sequencing artifact, a later analysis dropped roughly 620 nucleotide sequences that were highly shared and had low generation probability. In a later analysis, a clonal expansion index for each public chain was calculated from normalized within-repertoire ranks of inferred template counts. In a later analysis, generation probabilities were computed with a VDJ recombination model fitted to out-of-frame rearrangements, and the resulting probabilities were checked against IGoR. In a later analysis, hypergeometric tests were used to score TCR-TCR, TCR-HLA and TCR-CMV co-occurrence, with a repertoire-size bias correction applied to TCR pairs. To estimate false discovery rates, a later analysis permuted the HLA or CMV assignments 20 times. In a later analysis, co-occurring TCRs were grouped using DBSCAN, with TCRdist sequence similarity added in when clustering inside HLA-allele-positive subsets. Repertoires with fewer than 30,000 or more than 120,000 public chains were left out of co-occurrence clustering, as were several repertoires with anomalous nucleotide sharing. Drawn from immuneACCESS, this table holds only the in-frame rearrangements with V and J called that TCRdb kept. Clones are partly lost; checked studies trace under half to an unresolved V gene and leave the rest unexplained. V and J calls and clone size come straight from that table; D and trimming were deduced from the DNA. The sample table records some 130,000 clones; approximately 80% of these occur just once. The ten largest clones represent 2% to 2.5% of the sample.

The cohort comprised approximately 700 healthy bone marrow donors. Cohort members were all nominally healthy when sampled, although unrecorded immune exposures were likely present. The donor was CMV seronegative and was included in the group of a few hundred seronegative cohort members. A peripheral blood sample was provided by each donor, and peripheral blood mononuclear cells were used for TCR beta sequencing. Genomic DNA was extracted from the blood cell samples with the Qiagen DNeasy Blood Extraction Kit. The CDR3 sequence holds 13 residues, the cysteine and phenylalanine included. Of all the DNA, just the CDR3 is kept, 39 bases in frame from base 1. The germline V gene gives CDR1 as SGHTA and CDR2 as FQGNSA.

The origin of this receptor is a man aged 30 to 45 in good health and CMV-seronegative. The material sequenced was PBMCs. The rearrangement joined TRBV7-2 to TRBJ2-5; the D segment could be TRBD1, given 5 matching bases. The J call may be incorrect, as the DNA end agrees better with TRBJ2-7. The sequenced DNA is TGTGCCAGCAGGGACATGGGGCTCTACGAGCAGTACTTC. Protein translation: CASRDMGLYEQYF.